This paragraph covers one TCR beta chain sequence. This sample is drawn from a study of patients and donors after allogeneic stem cell transplantation. One entry per CDR3 protein results from TCRdb running MiXCR on the RT-PCR reads. The sample lists some 150,000 distinct CDR3 sequences, about 36% seen once, with 40% to 55% in the top ten. The germline V gene encodes CDR1 SGDLS and CDR2 YYNGEE. This CDR3 has 17 amino acids. The V and J ends lost 3 bases and 0 bases, in that order; junction bases with no gene match: 9. The source material was blood, either unsorted or a sorted T cell fraction (not recorded which). The V gene is TRBV9, the J gene TRBJ2-1; TRBD1 agrees at 7 bases. This clonotype was obtained from a human donor who was either an allogeneic HSCT recipient or a stem cell or donor lymphocyte infusion donor (not recorded which). It is not recorded whose cells these are; they may come from a transplant donor. The CDR3, as DNA: TGTGCCAGCAGCGGATCCGGGACAGCACTCTCCTACAATGAGCAGTTCTTC. As protein: CASSGSGTALSYNEQFF. Full variable domain (rest looked up from reference TRBV9 and TRBJ2-1): DSGVTQTPKHLITATGQRVTLRCSPRSGDLSVYWYQQSLDQGLQFLIQYYNGEERAKGNILERFSAQQFPDLHSELNLSSLELGDSALYFCASSGSGTALSYNEQFFGPGTRLTVL.